The source of this TCR beta chain is a study of a mutant IDH1 vaccine in newly diagnosed glioma. Whole-study context: In some groups vaccination began 4-6 weeks post-radiotherapy; others received it with temozolomide. Notes on the study in general: Detectable vaccine-induced immune responses arose in around 92% of patients.

Some clones are missing from TCRdb's copy, which holds only in-frame ones; the method was immunoSEQ multiplex PCR. The sample comprises tens of thousands of clones, roughly 80% of which are singletons, and around 6.2% rests with the top ten. Time point: week 23, last vaccination. One vaccine dose held 300 ug of mutant IDH1 20-mer peptide and came with topical imiquimod. The astrocytomas were IDH1-mutant, ATRX-negative, and WHO grade 3 or 4. A word on this clone: Antigen: not known.

The germline V gene encodes CDR1 ENHRY and CDR2 SYGVKD. Trimming removed 1 base at V and 4 bases at J, with 10 bases between. The length of the CDR3 is 14 residues. Source: PBMCs, taken from a glioma patient whose treatment included an IDH1 peptide vaccine. The chain has TRBV10-3 and TRBJ1-2; TRBD1 is a possible D gene (5 bases). The TCR originated in a man aged 35-49 years with glioma. The CDR3 bases are TGTGCCATCAGTGAGTGGGACTCCAGCTATGGCTACACCTTC. Its translation is CAISEWDSSYGYTF.